This T cell receptor (beta chain) was captured in a study of vaccination and CD4 T cells after COVID-19. Overall study findings and caveats: Analysis of convalescent patients found that 304 of 307 vaccine-specific clones were spike mono-reactive.

With respect to this clonotype: Its specificity is unknown.

At the Johns Hopkins FTIC core, DNA taken from cultured CD4+ T cells was sequenced by way of the Oncomine TCR Beta short-read assay. CD4+ T cells were cultured, and genomic DNA was extracted from them. MiXCR, run by TCRdb on the PCR reads, gives a single entry per CDR3 protein. In the table there are approximately 11,000 distinct CDR3 sequences, roughly 43% of which are singletons. From germline, CDR1 is SGHNT and CDR2 YYREEE (reference sequence). This CDR3 is built from 13 residues. Trimming stripped 5 bases from V and 2 bases from J, with 7 bases between. Treatment denoted: roughly nine-day PBMC culture with coronavirus spike peptide pools or control peptides (ViraFEST assay). CD4+ T-cell collection from the unexposed donor predated the COVID-19 pandemic (2011-2018). ViraFEST enlarged antigen-specific T cell populations with peptide pools and afterwards sequenced TCRs. Per-well cultures of 2 million to 2.5 million PBMCs received 9 to 10 IU/ml IL-2 and 8.5 to 10 ug/ml peptide pools.

This sequence originates from a human donor in good health. The specimen was CD4+ T cells from blood, cultured in vitro. V gene TRBV5-4 combines with J gene TRBJ2-2; no definite D call. Here the CDR3 reads CASRGTNTGELFF. The CDR3 DNA follows: TGTGCCAGCAGGGGAACCAACACCGGGGAGCTGTTTTTT. Combining the CDR3 with reference TRBV5-4 and TRBJ2-2 gives the whole variable domain ETGVTQSPTHLIKTRGQQVTLRCSSQSGHNTVSWYQQALGQGPQFIFQYYREEENGRGNFPPRFSGLQFPNYSSELNVNALELDDSALYLCASRGTNTGELFFGEGSRLTVL.